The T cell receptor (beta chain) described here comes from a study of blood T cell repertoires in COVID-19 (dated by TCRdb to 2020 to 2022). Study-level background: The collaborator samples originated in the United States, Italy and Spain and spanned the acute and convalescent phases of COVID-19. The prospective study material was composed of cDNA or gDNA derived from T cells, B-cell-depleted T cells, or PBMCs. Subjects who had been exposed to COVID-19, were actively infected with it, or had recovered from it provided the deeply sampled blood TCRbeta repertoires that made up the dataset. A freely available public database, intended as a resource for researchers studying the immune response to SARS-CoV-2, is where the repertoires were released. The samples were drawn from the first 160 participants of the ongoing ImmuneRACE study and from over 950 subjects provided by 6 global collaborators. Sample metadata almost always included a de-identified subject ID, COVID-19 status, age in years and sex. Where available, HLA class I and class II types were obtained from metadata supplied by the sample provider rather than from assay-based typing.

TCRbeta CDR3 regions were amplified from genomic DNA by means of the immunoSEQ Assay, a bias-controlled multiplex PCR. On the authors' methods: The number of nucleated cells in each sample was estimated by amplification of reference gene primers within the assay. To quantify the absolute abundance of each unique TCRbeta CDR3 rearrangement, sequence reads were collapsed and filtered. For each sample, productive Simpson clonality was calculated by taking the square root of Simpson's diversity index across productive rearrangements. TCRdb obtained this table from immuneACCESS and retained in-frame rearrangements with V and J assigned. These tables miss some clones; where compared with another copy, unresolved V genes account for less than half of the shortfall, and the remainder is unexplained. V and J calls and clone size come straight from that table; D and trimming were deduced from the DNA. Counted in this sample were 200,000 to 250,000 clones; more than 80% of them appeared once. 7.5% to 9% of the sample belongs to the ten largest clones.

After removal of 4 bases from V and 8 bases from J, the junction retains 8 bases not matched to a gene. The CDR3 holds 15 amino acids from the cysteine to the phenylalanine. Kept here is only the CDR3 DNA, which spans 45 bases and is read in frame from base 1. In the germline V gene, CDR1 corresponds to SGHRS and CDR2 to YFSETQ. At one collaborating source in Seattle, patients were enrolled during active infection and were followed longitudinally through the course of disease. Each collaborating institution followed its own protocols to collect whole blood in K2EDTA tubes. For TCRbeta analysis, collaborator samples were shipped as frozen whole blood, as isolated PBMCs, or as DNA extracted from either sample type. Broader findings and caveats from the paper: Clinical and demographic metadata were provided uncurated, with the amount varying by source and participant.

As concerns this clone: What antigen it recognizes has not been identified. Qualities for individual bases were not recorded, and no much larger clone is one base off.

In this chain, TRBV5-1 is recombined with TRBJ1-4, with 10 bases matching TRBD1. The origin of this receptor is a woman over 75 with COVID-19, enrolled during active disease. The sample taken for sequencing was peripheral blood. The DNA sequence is TGCGCCAGCAGCACGCGGACAGGGGGACGGGAAAAACTGTTTTTT. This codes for CASSTRTGGREKLFF.